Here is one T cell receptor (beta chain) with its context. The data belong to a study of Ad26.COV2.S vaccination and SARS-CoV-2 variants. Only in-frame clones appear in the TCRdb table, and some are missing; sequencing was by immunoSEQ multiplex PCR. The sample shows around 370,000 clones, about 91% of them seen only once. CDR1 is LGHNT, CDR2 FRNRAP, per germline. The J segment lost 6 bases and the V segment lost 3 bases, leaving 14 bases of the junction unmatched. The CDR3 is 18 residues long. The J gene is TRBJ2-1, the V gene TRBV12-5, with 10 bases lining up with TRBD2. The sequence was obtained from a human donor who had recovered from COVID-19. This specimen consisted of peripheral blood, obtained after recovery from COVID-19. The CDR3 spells CASGFFPPVAGGGNEQFF. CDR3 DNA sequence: TGTGCTAGTGGTTTCTTTCCCCCGGTAGCGGGGGGTGGCAATGAGCAGTTCTTC. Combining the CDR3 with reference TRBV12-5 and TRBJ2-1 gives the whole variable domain DARVTQTPRHKVTEMGQEVTMRCQPILGHNTVFWYRQTMMQGLELLAYFRNRAPLDDSGMPKDRFSAEMPDATLATLKIQPSEPRDSAVYFCASGFFPPVAGGGNEQFFGPGTRLTVL.